This T cell receptor (beta chain) stems from a study of cytomegalovirus exposure and HLA in healthy donors (dated by TCRdb to the late 2010s). General notes on the study: In an earlier analysis of 450 to 750 of the donors, 250 to 350 Gb of sequence data and roughly 100 million unique TCR beta sequences from 180 million or so T cells were reported. The genetic ancestry cluster associated with self-reported Caucasian donors included over 80% of the roughly 380 genotyped donors. Among 300 to 500 genotyped donors of the cohort, an average of approximately 240,000 unique TCR beta nucleotide sequences was sequenced per donor, of which about 19% were non-productive. High-throughput TCR immunosequencing, statistical association of individual TCRs with disease status, and machine learning were combined to predict cytomegalovirus infection status. Along with the roughly 610-subject first cohort, a separate validation cohort of 120 different subjects was used. In the later analysis, no new phenotypic data were used to find candidate immune exposures; instead, reliance was placed on TCR beta sequences and their occurrence across donors. The study aimed to test whether cataloging public T cell receptors could reveal signatures of past pathogen exposure. In a later genetic analysis, genome-wide SNP genotypes for 398 of the 666 donors were used, and that subset was treated as a discovery cohort. In an earlier analysis of 550 to 700 of the donors, high-throughput TCR beta sequencing was used to judge whether each TCR beta V gene segment behaved as functional or pseudogenic. All discovery cohort repertoires had been generated on a single sequencing platform. In a later analysis, previously published TCR beta repertoires from roughly 710 donors were re-analyzed and high-resolution HLA genotyping was added so that TCR occurrence patterns could be studied. Donor age, sex, ethnicity and CMV serostatus were compiled together with the repertoire data. Typing coverage differed by locus: A, B, C, DRB1 and DQB1 were typed in about 620-630 donors, DQA1 in about 500, DPA1 in 600 to 610, and DPB1 in around 440. An early release that covered 500 to 800 HLA-typed donors contained around 330 gigabases of sequencing data and tens of millions of unique TCR sequences. HLA typing covered class I and class II loci at four-digit resolution. Because of strong linkage in the cohort, 4 to 6 DR-DQ haplotypes were treated as single units for association and clustering. The T cell repertoires of 666 subjects were profiled by immunosequencing and related to cytomegalovirus serostatus. Points the paper makes about the study in general: Because the 87-base-pair reads could not distinguish some IMGT-functional V segments, including TRBV6-2 and TRBV6-3, those segments were excluded. The only immune exposure information available for the cohort was CMV serostatus. V-gene and J-gene trimming of TCR beta chains was associated with a missense DCLRE1C variant in a later genetic analysis, and the association was replicated in an independent cohort. A later analysis reported that several top co-occurrence clusters appeared linked to parvovirus B19, influenza, CMV and Epstein-Barr virus. Roughly uniform sequencing depth across donors was assumed in presence/absence analyses, although this assumption may not hold. A later genetic analysis reported fewer N-insertions in productive TCRs among donors in an Asian-associated ancestry cluster than the roughly 620-donor mean. Most CMV-associated TCR beta chains appeared to be HLA-restricted in a later analysis, and the HLA associations seemed to be driven largely by CMV exposure. Broadly in line with IMGT annotations, most TCR beta V segments showed up in productive rearrangements about 87% or about 30% of the time in an earlier analysis of a few hundred of the donors. Linkage disequilibrium might explain the correlated functional status among segregating V segments, but an unknown experimental factor could not be excluded. In vitro tests confirmed that a few of the cytomegalovirus-associated TCR beta chains recognize cytomegalovirus antigens. A later analysis associated 17,000 or so TCR beta sequences with specific HLA alleles at a false discovery rate of 0.05. Most TCR sequences were seen in very few donors, while some public TCRs were found in many individuals. It was suggested by the authors that the approach could potentially be generalized to other disease states and immunological phenotypes. Because some donors lacked HLA typing at each locus, the association tests relied only on the typed subset. In this cohort, only TCR beta chains were sequenced, and detectable features were limited by the absence of alpha or paired-chain data. A total of around 150 TCR beta chains were listed by the study as associated with cytomegalovirus. Strong co-occurrence of HLA alleles, especially DR and DQ, made assigning TCR associations to individual alleles difficult. The sequencing pipeline was judged likely to have produced a cluster of highly shared sequence variants as a technical artifact. Because counts were too low, more than 15 rarely observed V segments, including chromosome 9 orphons, were excluded from the earlier analysis of 500 to 700 of the donors. In both the original and validation cohorts, the classifier was reported to diagnose cytomegalovirus status with high specificity and sensitivity. A further reported finding was that TCR beta sequences accurately predicted the HLA-A and HLA-B alleles for most subjects in the first cohort. In a later analysis, HLA-associated TCR beta chains showed more clonal expansion and lower generation probabilities than non-associated chains that were equally common. According to a later analysis, TCR association rates differed among HLA loci, with DRB1 alleles showing the most associated TCRs and HLA-C alleles showing the fewest.

The library was prepared using the immunoSEQ multiplex PCR assay. A mixture of 60 forward primers for TCR Vbeta segments and 13 reverse primers for TCR Jbeta segments was used in the multiplex PCR. Amplification of the CDR3 region of rearranged TCR beta genes was performed with a multiplex PCR assay on genomic DNA. On the Illumina HiSeq System, the amplified TCR beta libraries were sequenced as 87-base-pair reads. As for the authors' bioinformatics: In a later analysis, tens of millions of unique TCR beta chains were counted across the roughly 700 repertoires, and roughly 11 million of these chains were shared by at least two donors. Raw reads were error-corrected and collapsed into unique sequences with a nearest-neighbor algorithm that merged closely related sequences to remove PCR and sequencing errors. Alignment of CDR3 sequences to IMGT reference sequences was used to assign V, D and J gene segments. For a sequence to be retained, at least a six-nucleotide match to both a V gene segment and a J gene segment was required. Rearrangements were classified as productive when the CDR3 lacked stop codons and remained in frame with V and J, and all other rearrangements were classified as non-productive. CDR3 was defined by IMGT convention, running from the second conserved V-encoded cysteine to the conserved J-encoded phenylalanine. In an earlier analysis of 550 to 650 of the donors, sequences lacking an unambiguous match to a single V gene segment were excluded. An earlier analysis of 587 of the donors called V segments functional above 56.7% productive rearrangements and segregating when the between-donor standard deviation exceeded 5%. A statistical classification framework was built for diagnosing cytomegalovirus status from the catalog of TCR beta chain sequences. In a later analysis, V and J genes were assigned by comparing TCR nucleotide sequences against IMGT/GENE-DB human TR gene sequences. In a later analysis, CDR3 sequences and most-parsimonious VDJ recombination scenarios were assigned using the TCRdist pipeline. In a later analysis, each TCR beta chain was defined by its CDR3 amino acid sequence together with its V-gene family, and reads lacking a unique V-gene family were excluded. In a later analysis, around 600 highly shared, low-generation-probability nucleotide sequences were removed to address suspected cross-contamination and a sequencing artifact. A later analysis calculated a clonal expansion index for each public chain from normalized within-repertoire ranks of inferred template counts. Generation probabilities in a later analysis came from a VDJ recombination model fitted to out-of-frame rearrangements, and those results were checked against IGoR. A later analysis scored TCR-TCR, TCR-HLA and TCR-CMV co-occurrence with hypergeometric tests, applying a repertoire-size bias correction to TCR pairs. To estimate false discovery rates, a later analysis permuted the HLA or CMV assignments 20 times. A later analysis grouped co-occurring TCRs with DBSCAN, adding TCRdist sequence similarity when clustering within HLA-allele-positive subsets. For co-occurrence clustering, repertoires with fewer than 30,000 or more than 120,000 public chains were excluded, along with five repertoires with anomalous nucleotide sharing. As stored in TCRdb, this immuneACCESS dataset retains in-frame rearrangements with V and J assigned. A fraction of the clones does not appear; measured against another copy, unresolved V genes explain less than half of the discrepancy, and the remainder lacks a known reason. The V and J calls and the clone size are those of that table, but D and trimming were determined from the DNA. The sample has fewer than 200,000 clones on record, 72% of them singletons. Roughly 2.5% of the sample is held by the ten biggest clonotypes.

The junction carries 13 bases between V and J, which are trimmed by 1 base and 3 bases respectively. CDR1 and CDR2 are read off the germline V gene (reference sequence) as SGHNT and YYREEE. The CDR3 runs 15 residues from the cysteine to the phenylalanine. Here the CDR3 DNA is all that survives: 45 bases in frame from base 1. The cohort was made up of approximately 700 healthy bone marrow donors. At the time of sampling, all cohort members were nominally healthy, though unrecorded immune exposures were likely present. CMV serostatus was positive for almost 300 and negative for 352 of the 666 cohort members, and was not recorded for this donor. A peripheral blood sample was collected from each donor, and TCR beta sequencing was performed on peripheral blood mononuclear cells. Genomic DNA extraction from the blood cell samples was performed with the Qiagen DNeasy Blood Extraction Kit. As to this clone: The antigen it recognizes is unknown. Per-base qualities were not stored, and no clone one base away is much larger.

This sequence uses TRBV5-4 and TRBJ1-2; a confident D gene designation cannot be given. This clonotype was sampled from a human donor in good health. Sequencing was carried out using PBMCs. Here the CDR3 is given as CASSLSAASYYGYTF. The DNA is as follows: TGTGCCAGCAGCTTGAGTGCAGCGTCGTACTATGGCTACACCTTC.